This T cell receptor beta chain derives from a study of OX40 agonist ivuxolimab in advanced cancers. TCRdb's table, derived via immunoSEQ multiplex PCR, lists solely in-frame clones and lacks some. This sample has tens of thousands of clones, with about 86% found just once. General study points: The antigen specificity of the peripheral T cells (those that were expanded) was not determined.

Germline CDR1 SGHVS, CDR2 FNYEAQ. Trimming left V 3 bases short and J 3 bases short, with 12 bases between. The CDR3 is made up of 14 amino acids. As regards this clone: The antigen is undetermined.

The V call is TRBV7-6, the J call TRBJ2-7, with no clear D. This receptor was taken from an adult with an advanced solid tumor such as melanoma, head and neck, liver or kidney cancer. The specimen was CD4+ or CD8+ T cells sorted from blood, collected in a trial of the OX40 agonist ivuxolimab. The CDR3 sequence is CASSLGKSLYEQYF. For the CDR3, the DNA is TGTGCCAGCAGCTTGGGTAAATCCCTCTACGAGCAGTACTTC.